A selection of T cell receptor beta chains follows, all from one sample in a study of blood T cell repertoires in COVID-19. The data were produced by immunoSEQ multiplex PCR, yet TCRdb's version contains in-frame clones alone and is incomplete. The sample contains about 200,000 clones, 75% to 85% of which appear only once. The sequenced sample consisted of PBMCs or T cells enriched from blood (not recorded which). Every receptor here comes from a woman aged 40 to 49 with acute COVID-19. CDR3s include the opening cysteine and the closing phenylalanine or tryptophan. A D gene is named only where the DNA matches it firmly. Clone size, where shown, is once, few, many, or a class for clones that have expanded.

>TRBV6-1|TRBJ2-1|14|TRBD2|medium-sized
CASSYQTSWNEQFF
TGTGCCAGCAGTTATCAGACTAGCTGGAATGAGCAGTTCTTC
>TRBV21-1|TRBJ1-2|15|.|.
CASSKGAGGSYGYTF
TGTGCCAGCAGCAAAGGGGCAGGGGGCTCCTATGGCTACACCTTC
>TRBV14|TRBJ1-2|16|.|.
CASSLRGGGAGYGYTF
TGTGCCAGCAGCCTAAGAGGTGGGGGCGCCGGCTATGGCTACACCTTC
>TRBV20-1|TRBJ1-2|12|.|.
CSASTGAFAYTF
TGCAGTGCTAGTACAGGAGCGTTTGCCTACACCTTC
>TRBV4-2|TRBJ1-1|16|.|.
CASSQEGRVRGTEAFF
TGTGCCAGCAGCCAAGAAGGGAGGGTTCGGGGCACTGAAGCTTTCTTT
>TRBV7-2|TRBJ1-5|14|.|.
CASSFQRGNQPQHF
TGTGCCAGCAGCTTCCAACGGGGGAACCAGCCCCAGCATTTT
>TRBV11-3|TRBJ1-4|9|.|.
CAGAEKLFF
TGTGCAGGAGCGGAAAAACTGTTTTTT
>TRBV6-5|TRBJ2-6|15|.|.
CASTPGGPGANVLTF
TGTGCCAGCACCCCAGGGGGGCCTGGGGCCAACGTCCTGACTTTC
>TRBV19|TRBJ1-1|15|.|.
CASSVRGTLNTEAFF
TGTGCCAGTAGTGTGCGAGGGACTCTGAACACTGAAGCTTTCTTT
>TRBV7-2|TRBJ2-7|15|TRBD2|few
CASSLLREGRYEQYF
TGTGCCAGCAGCTTATTGCGGGAGGGCCGGTACGAGCAGTACTTC
>TRBV30|TRBJ1-5|14|TRBD1|.
CASNSGTGSQPQHF
TGTGCCAGCAATTCCGGGACAGGGTCTCAGCCCCAGCATTTT
>TRBV25-1|TRBJ1-5|15|TRBD1|once
CASSAQTGGGQPQHF
TGTGCCAGCAGTGCCCAGACAGGGGGCGGGCAGCCCCAGCATTTT
>TRBV7-3|TRBJ1-2|14|.|.
CASSPRGGEHGYTF
TGTGCCAGCAGCCCGCGGGGGGGCGAGCATGGCTACACCTTC
>TRBV6-5|TRBJ1-2|14|.|.
CASSPGLGGYGYTF
TGTGCCAGCAGTCCCGGACTGGGCGGCTATGGCTACACCTTC
>TRBV6-5|TRBJ1-2|15|TRBD1|few
CASSLGQGGNYGYTF
TGTGCCAGCAGCCTGGGGCAGGGGGGTAACTATGGCTACACCTTC
>TRBV27|TRBJ2-2|13|.|many
CASSFRDTGELFF
TGTGCCAGCAGTTTTCGGGACACCGGGGAGCTGTTTTTT
>TRBV19|TRBJ1-5|15|.|.
CASSSGAGIDQPQHF
TGTGCCAGTAGTAGTGGCGCGGGAATAGATCAGCCCCAGCATTTT
>TRBV14|TRBJ2-1|16|TRBD1|.
CASSQVWDRVRNEQFF
TGTGCCAGCAGCCAAGTCTGGGACAGGGTCCGCAATGAGCAGTTCTTC
>TRBV10-3|TRBJ2-7|12|.|.
CAITGNSYEQYF
TGTGCCATCACAGGGAACTCCTACGAGCAGTACTTC
>TRBV29-1|TRBJ1-5|13|TRBD1|once
CSVSDRGNQPQHF
TGCAGCGTCTCTGACAGGGGCAATCAGCCCCAGCATTTT
>TRBV5-1|TRBJ1-3|16|TRBD1|.
CASSPGTGASGNTIYF
TGCGCCAGCAGCCCAGGGACAGGGGCCTCTGGAAACACCATATATTTT
>TRBV29-1|TRBJ2-3|14|.|.
CSVGTVRWADTQYF
TGCAGCGTTGGGACAGTTAGATGGGCAGATACGCAGTATTTT
>TRBV5-1|TRBJ2-3|13|.|once
CASSFRGIDTQYF
TGCGCCAGCAGCTTCAGGGGTATAGATACGCAGTATTTT
>TRBV9|TRBJ2-2|15|.|.
CASSVTTGEVGELFF
TGTGCCAGCAGCGTTACCACAGGGGAGGTCGGGGAGCTGTTTTTT
>TRBV7-2|TRBJ2-2|18|.|.
CASSFNPVGHPRTGELFF
TGTGCCAGCAGCTTTAATCCCGTCGGGCACCCTAGGACTGGGGAGCTGTTTTTT
>TRBV28|TRBJ1-1|13|TRBD1|few
CASRTGWNTEAFF
TGTGCCAGCAGGACAGGGTGGAACACTGAAGCTTTCTTT
>TRBV6-5|TRBJ1-2|14|TRBD1|.
CASSYGTGLYGYTF
TGTGCCAGCAGTTACGGGACAGGATTGTATGGCTACACCTTC
>TRBV4-3|TRBJ2-5|16|TRBD1|.
CASSQAPGQGQETQYF
TGCGCCAGCAGCCAAGCCCCGGGACAGGGACAAGAGACCCAGTACTTC